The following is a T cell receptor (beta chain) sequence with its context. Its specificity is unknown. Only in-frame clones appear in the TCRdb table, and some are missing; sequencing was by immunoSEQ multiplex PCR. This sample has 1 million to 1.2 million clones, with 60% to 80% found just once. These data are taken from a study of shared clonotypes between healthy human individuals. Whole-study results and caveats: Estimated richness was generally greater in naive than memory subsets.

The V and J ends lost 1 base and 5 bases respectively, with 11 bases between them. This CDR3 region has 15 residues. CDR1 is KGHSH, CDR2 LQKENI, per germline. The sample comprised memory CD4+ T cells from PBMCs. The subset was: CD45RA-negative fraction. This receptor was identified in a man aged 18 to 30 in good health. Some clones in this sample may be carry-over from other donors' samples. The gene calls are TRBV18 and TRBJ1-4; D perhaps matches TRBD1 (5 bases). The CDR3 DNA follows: TGTGCCAGCTCACCACAGGGGACTTCAAATGAAAAACTGTTTTTT. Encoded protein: CASSPQGTSNEKLFF.